This TCR beta chain was recorded in a study of identical twins. Healthy Caucasians were all of the donors. The V gene's germline CDR1 is SGHRS and CDR2 YFSETQ. V lost 0 bases and J 4 bases, leaving 13 bases between the germline ends. The CDR3 is made up of 15 amino acids. Addition of a universal primer site occurred through template switching, and cDNA carried unique molecular identifiers. MiXCR, applied by TCRdb to the 5' RACE reads, yields one record per CDR3 protein. The table lists some 630,000 distinct CDR3 sequences, about 7.1% of them singletons. Findings and caveats of the study: In cord blood, abundant beta clonotypes had fewer insertions; memory showed no trend. Twins' excess sharing was less marked for out-of-frame beta sequences.

Many counts were recorded for this clonotype. Antigen unknown. The data also belong to a second study, concerning yellow fever vaccine responses in identical twins.

The TCR comes from a woman aged 18 to 35 in good health. The chain combines TRBV5-1 with TRBJ1-1, with TRBD1 as a possible D gene (6 bases). Sequences were obtained from PBMCs. The CDR3 is CASSLVPGGSTEAFF. CDR3 sequence (DNA): TGCGCCAGCAGCTTGGTTCCCGGGGGCTCCACTGAAGCTTTCTTT.